Here is one TCR beta chain with its context. Its antigen is currently unknown. Eight separate reactions per sample served to make cDNA. TCRdb reprocessed the 5' RACE reads and stores each CDR3 protein as one record, lacking DNA. The record lists roughly 300,000 distinct CDR3 sequences, of which the ten most abundant hold 5.6%. The sample belongs to a study of monozygotic twins with inflammatory bowel disease. Notes on the study in general: For IBD patients, clonotypes shared with others were fewer than for healthy twins, especially with disease activity. Background noise in patient repertoires may stem from differing immunosuppressive treatments.

One blood sample of 2 to 2.5 ml was taken from each donor. The germline V gene has CDR1 LGHNA and CDR2 YSLEER. CDR3 length: 14 amino acids. This TCR came from a human donor with ulcerative colitis or Crohn's disease, or a healthy co-twin of an affected twin (not recorded which). The chain joins TRBV4-3 to TRBJ2-2. What was sequenced was blood. The CDR3: CASSHIAATGELFF.